The clone carrying this T cell receptor (beta chain) has a handful of counts. The CDR3 has 14 residues. V shed 4 bases, J shed 10 bases, and the junction held 11 bases outside the gene matches. Germline V gene sequence: CDR1 SGHRS, CDR2 YFSETQ. These data come from a study of cytomegalovirus exposure and HLA in healthy donors. The PCR had 60 Vbeta and 13 Jbeta primers. Libraries were prepared by immunoSEQ multiplex PCR; TCRdb keeps only in-frame clonotypes and omits some of them. The sample yields about 110,000 clones, roughly 75% seen once. V is TRBV5-1 and J is TRBJ1-2, with 9 bases aligning to TRBD1. Sequenced: PBMCs. This TCR was recovered from a man aged 35-49 years in good health and CMV-seronegative. CDR3 DNA sequence: TGCGCCAGCAGCGTCACTACAGGGGGCTTGGACTACACCTTC. Translated, it gives CASSVTTGGLDYTF.